The sequence of this T cell receptor beta chain was determined in a study of OX40 agonist ivuxolimab in advanced cancers. Study-level background: Ivuxolimab is a fully human IgG2 antibody that activates OX40 (CD134). Study-wide points: CD4+ and CD8+ T cells in blood underwent clonal expansion by week 6 at 0.1 to 3.0 mg/kg.

Profiled with immunoSEQ multiplex PCR; TCRdb holds only in-frame clones, not every one. The data hold approximately 71,000 clones, with roughly 84% observed a single time. With 10 bases removed from V and 8 bases from J, the gap between germline ends came to 23 bases. In germline, CDR1 is LNHDA, CDR2 SQIVND (reference sequence). CDR3 size: 14 residues. With respect to this clone: Its cognate antigen is unknown.

The chain uses TRBV19 and TRBJ1-2; a possible D gene is TRBD1 (5 bases). This TCR derives from an adult with an advanced solid tumor such as melanoma, head and neck, liver or kidney cancer. Sequenced material: CD4+ or CD8+ T cells sorted from blood, taken in a trial of the OX40 agonist ivuxolimab. CDR3 loop: CATTLGRTGTGYTF. DNA of the CDR3: TGTGCCACTACCCTGGGACGGACGGGGACGGGCTACACCTTC. The complete variable domain, with remaining parts taken from reference TRBV19 and TRBJ1-2, reads DGGITQSPKYLFRKEGQNVTLSCEQNLNHDAMYWYRQDPGQGLRLIYYSQIVNDFQKGDIAEGYSVSREKKESFPLTVTSAQKNPTAFYLCATTLGRTGTGYTFGSGTRLTVV.